This TCR beta chain was sequenced during a study of cytotoxic CD8 clonotypes in ibrutinib-treated CLL. Trimming took off 5 bases at V and 1 base at J, with 12 bases between the two ends. Per germline, CDR1 SGHTA and CDR2 FQGTGA. The CDR3 runs to 14 residues. This table comes from immunoSEQ multiplex PCR, and its TCRdb copy is limited to in-frame clones, with some not included. Of about 120,000 clones listed, about 53% were seen once; the top ten hold 37%. The study's findings and limits: With treatment, public clonotypes, which were uncommon, either contracted or remained stable.

This clone was seen a handful of times. The target antigen is unknown. The source was PBMCs, collected after 24 months of ibrutinib treatment. The origin of this receptor is a human donor with chronic lymphocytic leukemia. V usage is TRBV7-3 and J usage is TRBJ2-7; tentatively, D is TRBD1 (6 bases). CDR3 DNA: TGTGCCAGCAGCCCTGACAGGTATTCCTACGAGCAGTACTTC. Amino acids: CASSPDRYSYEQYF.